The next 20 T cell receptor beta chains were all read from a single sample in a study of T cell responses to AZD1222 COVID-19 vaccine. Assay: immunoSEQ multiplex PCR; the TCRdb copy retains only in-frame clones and omits some. The sample shows around 94,000 clones, 85% of them seen only once. The source was peripheral blood, collected 28 days after the second AZD1222 dose. All receptors come from an adult who received the AZD1222 COVID-19 vaccine.

V is TRBV6-5 and J is TRBJ2-5; D call uncertain. V was pared by 6 bases and J by 2 bases, with 4 bases between. This CDR3 comprises 11 residues. Germline CDR1 is MNHEY and CDR2 is SVGAGI. CDR3 nucleotides: TGTGCCAGCAGCCCGCAAGAGACCCAGTACTTC. Encoded protein: CASSPQETQYF.

V and J are TRBV6-5 and TRBJ1-2; the D gene is possibly TRBD1 (5 bases). The CDR3 is 15 residues long. V lost 1 base to trimming and J lost 3 bases, with 12 bases between them. The germline V gene has CDR1 MNHEY and CDR2 SVGAGI. CDR3: CASSYYGGMDYGYTF. For the CDR3, the DNA is TGTGCCAGCAGTTACTATGGGGGGATGGACTATGGCTACACCTTC.

DNA of the CDR3: TGTGCCAGCAGCTTCTTACAGGGGGTGACATCACCCCTCCACTTT. Its protein is CASSFLQGVTSPLHF. The chain links TRBV5-6 to TRBJ1-6; 8 positions match TRBD1. Germline trimming cut 2 bases from V and 10 bases from J; bases unmatched to any gene: 8. CDR1 is SGHDT and CDR2 is YYEEEE in the germline V gene. The CDR3 loop spans 15 amino acids.

This chain uses TRBV15 with TRBJ1-4; D unresolved. The V end was cut by 3 bases, the J end by 5 bases, with 7 bases between. Germline V gene sequence: CDR1 LNHNV, CDR2 YYDKDF (reference sequence). CDR3 size: 13 residues. CDR3 sequence reads: CATSRDYNEKLFF. The CDR3 coding sequence is TGTGCCACCAGCAGGGATTACAATGAAAAACTGTTTTTT.

The genes are TRBV7-2 and TRBJ2-1, with D unresolved. Germline lookup yields CDR1 SGHTA and CDR2 FQGNSA. CDR3 length equals 12 residues. Trimming shortened V by 4 bases and J by 5 bases, and 6 bases separated the two germline ends. Written as DNA, the CDR3 is TGTGCCAGCAGCTACCCACACAATGAGCAGTTCTTC. As protein: CASSYPHNEQFF.

The chain employs TRBV6-5 and TRBJ2-7; D might be TRBD2 (7 bases). V gave up 4 bases and J gave up 8 bases, with 18 bases separating them. Germline loops: CDR1 MNHEY, CDR2 SVGAGI. The CDR3 covers 14 residues. This chain's CDR3 is CASSLVGRGSQQYF. In DNA form, the CDR3 reads TGTGCCAGCAGTTTAGTAGGGAGGGGGTCACAGCAGTACTTC.

The chain is built from TRBV7-9 and TRBJ2-4, with D perhaps TRBD2 (6 bases). Deletions cut 4 bases from V and 8 bases from J, with 18 bases between. This CDR3 region has 15 residues. Looked up from germline, CDR1 is SEHNR and CDR2 is FQNEAQ (reference sequence). In nucleotides, the CDR3 is TGTGCCAGCAGCTCTACCGGGCGCAGGGAGGACATTCAGTACTTC. It codes for CASSSTGRREDIQYF. Drawing the rest from reference TRBV7-9 and TRBJ2-4, the complete variable domain is DTGVSQNPRHKITKRGQNVTFRCDPISEHNRLYWYRQTLGQGPEFLTYFQNEAQLEKSRLLSDRFSAERPKGSFSTLEIQRTEQGDSAMYLCASSSTGRREDIQYFGAGTRLSVL.

The chain links TRBV18 to TRBJ1-5, with D possibly matching TRBD1 (5 bases). The germline V gene encodes CDR1 KGHSH and CDR2 LQKENI. The CDR3 runs 14 residues. The ends were cut back, 3 bases at V and 4 bases at J, with 10 bases in the middle. The CDR3 region is CASSPSQVNQPQHF. CDR3 sequence (DNA): TGTGCCAGCTCACCGTCACAGGTAAATCAGCCCCAGCATTTT.

The chain uses TRBV5-1 and TRBJ2-3; possible D gene TRBD2, 6 bases. V was cut by 2 bases and J by 3 bases, with 10 bases left in between. The CDR3 runs 14 residues. Germline CDR1 SGHRS, CDR2 YFSETQ. CDR3: CASSFLANTDTQYF. The CDR3 coding sequence is TGCGCCAGCAGCTTTCTAGCGAATACAGATACGCAGTATTTT.

The chain is built from TRBV4-2 and TRBJ1-1; possibly TRBD1 for D (5 bases). V lost 4 bases and J 5 bases, leaving 8 bases between the germline ends. The germline V gene has CDR1 LGHNA and CDR2 YNFKEQ. The CDR3 covers 12 residues. For the CDR3, the DNA is TGTGCCAGCAGCCCGGGGGGAACTGAAGCTTTCTTT. Amino acid sequence: CASSPGGTEAFF.

The CDR3 DNA sequence: TGTGCCAGCAGTTATACCGGCCTGGGGGCTGAAGCTTTCTTT. Its translation is CASSYTGLGAEAFF. V and J are TRBV6-6 and TRBJ1-1, with D maybe TRBD1 (5 bases). This CDR3 comprises 14 residues. The V gene's germline CDR1 is MNHNY and CDR2 SVGAGI (reference sequence). The V end was cut by 3 bases, the J end by 6 bases, with 14 bases between.

The chain combines TRBV4-1 with TRBJ2-7; 12 bases fit TRBD2. Germline CDR1 reads MGHRA; CDR2 reads YSYEKL. V was pared by 6 bases and J by 0 bases, with 3 bases of the junction left unmatched. The CDR3 spans 15 residues. For the CDR3, the DNA is TGCGCCAGCAGGCTAGCGGGAGGGGCCTCCTACGAGCAGTACTTC. Translated: CASRLAGGASYEQYF.

On this clone: Other DNA sequences in this specimen translate into the identical CDR3. The chain has TRBV27 and TRBJ2-1; D perhaps matches TRBD1 (6 bases). The V end lost 5 bases, the J end lost 6 bases, and 8 bases lay between the germline ends. In germline, CDR1 is MNHEY, CDR2 SMNVEV (reference sequence). The CDR3 is 12 amino acids. The CDR3 spells CASSRGGNEQFF. The CDR3, as DNA: TGTGCCAGCAGTCGAGGGGGCAATGAGCAGTTCTTC.

This chain connects TRBV15 to TRBJ1-1; no clear D gene. The CDR3 runs to 14 residues. Trimming stripped 0 bases from V and 3 bases from J, with 8 bases between. Germline V gene data show CDR1 as LNHNV and CDR2 as YYDKDF (reference sequence). The CDR3 nucleotides read TGTGCCACCAGCAGAGATCTTTGGGACACTGAAGCTTTCTTT. It specifies CATSRDLWDTEAFF.

The J gene is TRBJ1-1, the V gene TRBV2, with D unclear. Trimming left V 8 bases short and J 0 bases short, with 10 bases between. CDR1 and CDR2 from the germline V gene are SNHLY and FYNNEI. The CDR3 has 13 residues. The CDR3 DNA is TGTGCCAGCCATTTGGGTTTGAACACTGAAGCTTTCTTT. Amino acids: CASHLGLNTEAFF.

CDR3 in DNA: TGTGCCAGCAGCCCGGTGGACTCTGGGGCCAACGTCCTGACTTTC. Protein: CASSPVDSGANVLTF. This chain links TRBV9 with TRBJ2-6; D uncertain. V dropped 4 bases and J dropped 0 bases, with 8 bases sitting between them. Germline CDR1 and CDR2: SGDLS and YYNGEE. CDR3 length: 15 amino acids.

This clone was counted only a few times. The chain combines TRBV30 with TRBJ1-1, with TRBD1 as a possible D gene (6 bases). This CDR3 region has 14 residues. In germline, CDR1 is GTSNPN, CDR2 SVGIG (reference sequence). Trimming shortened V by 0 bases and J by 1 base, and 9 bases separated the two germline ends. The CDR3 nucleotides read TGTGCCTGGAGTGTAACCAGGGGGAACACTGAAGCTTTCTTT. Amino acid sequence: CAWSVTRGNTEAFF.

The chain combines TRBV28 with TRBJ1-5; no clear D gene. The CDR3 length is 16 residues. The germline V gene has CDR1 MDHEN and CDR2 SYDVKM. With 5 bases removed from V and 5 bases from J, the gap between germline ends came to 19 bases. The CDR3 DNA reads as TGTGCCAGCAGTCCCCTAGGGCTTTCGGGCGATCAGCCCCAGCATTTT. It specifies CASSPLGLSGDQPQHF.

This chain links TRBV9 with TRBJ2-7, with D possibly TRBD2 on 5 matching bases. Trimming stripped 0 bases from V and 0 bases from J, with 7 bases between. The CDR3 is made up of 14 amino acids. Germline V gene sequence: CDR1 SGDLS, CDR2 YYNGEE. The CDR3 DNA sequence: TGTGCCAGCAGCGTAGATCTAGCCTCCTACGAGCAGTACTTC. This sequence encodes CASSVDLASYEQYF.

A single count supports this clone. The rearrangement joins TRBV11-3 to TRBJ2-3; TRBD2 agrees at 13 bases. With 5 bases clipped from V and 7 bases from J, the junction kept 6 bases outside the gene matches. The CDR3 has 15 residues. Per germline, CDR1 SGHNT and CDR2 YENEEA. The CDR3 region is CASSRGTSGANTQYF. In DNA form, the CDR3 reads TGTGCCAGCAGCCGAGGGACTAGCGGGGCCAATACGCAGTATTTT.